The clone carrying this T cell receptor beta chain is a singleton in its sample. This sample is drawn from a study of blood T cell repertoires in COVID-19. The CDR3 length is 14 residues. The germline V gene has CDR1 LGHNA and CDR2 YSLEER. V lost 1 base, J lost 8 bases, and 14 bases lay in between. The table came from immunoSEQ multiplex PCR; TCRdb's copy has only in-frame clones and leaves some out. The sample consists of over 95,000 clones, 75% to 90% of them appearing once. The rearrangement links TRBV4-3 to TRBJ1-2; possibly TRBD1 for D (5 bases). This clonotype was sampled from a woman aged 40 to 50 with acute or convalescent COVID-19. Material for sequencing was peripheral blood. The chain's CDR3 is CASSQGTGWGGYTF. CDR3 nucleotides: TGCGCCAGCAGCCAAGGAACAGGCTGGGGAGGCTACACCTTC.